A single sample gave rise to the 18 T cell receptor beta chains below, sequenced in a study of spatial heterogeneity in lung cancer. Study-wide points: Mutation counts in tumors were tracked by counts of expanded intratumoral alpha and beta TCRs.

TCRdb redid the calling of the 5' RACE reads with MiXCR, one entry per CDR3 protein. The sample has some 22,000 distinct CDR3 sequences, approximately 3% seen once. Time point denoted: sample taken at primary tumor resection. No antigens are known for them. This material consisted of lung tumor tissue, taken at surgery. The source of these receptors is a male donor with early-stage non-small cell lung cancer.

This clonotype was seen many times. The CDR3 is CASSFRGSHQPQHF. DNA of the CDR3: TGTGCCAGCAGTTTCCGGGGTTCTCATCAGCCCCAGCATTTT. The gene calls are TRBV28 and TRBJ1-5; no clear D. Trimming took 3 bases from V and 5 from J, leaving 11 bases between them. This CDR3 has 14 residues. CDR1 and CDR2 from the germline V gene are MDHEN and SYDVKM.

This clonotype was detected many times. The DNA for the CDR3 is TGCGCCAGCACAGTGGGAGATACGCAGTATTTT. Encoded protein: CASTVGDTQYF. This chain links TRBV5-1 with TRBJ2-3; D is ambiguous. Between the trimmed V and J ends, which lost 6 bases and 5 bases, there was a span of 7 bases. CDR1 and CDR2 from the germline V gene are SGHRS and YFSETQ. CDR3 length: 11 residues.

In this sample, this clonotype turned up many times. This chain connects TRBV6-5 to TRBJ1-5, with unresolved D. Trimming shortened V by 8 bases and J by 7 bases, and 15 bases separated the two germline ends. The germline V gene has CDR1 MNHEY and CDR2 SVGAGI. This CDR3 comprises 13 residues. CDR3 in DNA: TGTGCCAGCGCGGGGTACCTGGGGCAGCCCCAGCATTTT. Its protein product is CASAGYLGQPQHF.

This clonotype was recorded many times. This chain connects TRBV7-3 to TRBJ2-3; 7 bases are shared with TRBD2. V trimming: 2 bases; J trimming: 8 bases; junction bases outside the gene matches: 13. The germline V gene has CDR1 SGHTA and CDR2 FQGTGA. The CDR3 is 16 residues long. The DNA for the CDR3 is TGTGCCAGCAGCTTAGTGTCTAGCGGTGTGCAGGGTACGCAGTATTTT. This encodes CASSLVSSGVQGTQYF. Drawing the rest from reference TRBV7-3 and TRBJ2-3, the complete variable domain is GAGVSQTPSNKVTEKGKYVELRCDPISGHTALYWYRQSLGQGPEFLIYFQGTGAADDSGLPNDRFFAVRPEGSVSTLKIQRTERGDSAVYLCASSLVSSGVQGTQYFGPGTRLTVL.

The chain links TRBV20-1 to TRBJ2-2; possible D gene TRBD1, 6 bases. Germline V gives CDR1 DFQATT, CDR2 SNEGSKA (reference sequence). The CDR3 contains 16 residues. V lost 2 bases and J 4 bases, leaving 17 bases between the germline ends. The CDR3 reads CSARRGSGVSTGELFF. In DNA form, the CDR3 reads TGCAGTGCTAGAAGGGGGTCCGGCGTCAGCACCGGGGAGCTGTTTTTT.

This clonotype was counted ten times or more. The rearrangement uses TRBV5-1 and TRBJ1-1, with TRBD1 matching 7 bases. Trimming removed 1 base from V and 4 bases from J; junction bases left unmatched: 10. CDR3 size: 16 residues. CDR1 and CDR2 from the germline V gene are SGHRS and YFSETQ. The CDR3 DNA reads TGCGCCAGCAGCTTGAGCCAGGGGGTAAGAGGCACTGAAGCTTTCTTT. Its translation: CASSLSQGVRGTEAFF.

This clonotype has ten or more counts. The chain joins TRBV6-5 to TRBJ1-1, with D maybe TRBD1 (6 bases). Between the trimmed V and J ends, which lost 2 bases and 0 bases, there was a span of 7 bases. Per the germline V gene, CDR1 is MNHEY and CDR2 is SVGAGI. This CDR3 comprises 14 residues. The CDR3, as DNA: TGTGCCAGCAGTTACGGGGGGCTGAACACTGAAGCTTTCTTT. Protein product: CASSYGGLNTEAFF.

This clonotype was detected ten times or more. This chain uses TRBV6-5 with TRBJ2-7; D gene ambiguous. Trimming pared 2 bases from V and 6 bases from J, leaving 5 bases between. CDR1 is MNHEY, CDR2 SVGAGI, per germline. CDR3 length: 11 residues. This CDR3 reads CASSYGVEQYF. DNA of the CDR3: TGTGCCAGCAGTTACGGGGTCGAGCAGTACTTC.

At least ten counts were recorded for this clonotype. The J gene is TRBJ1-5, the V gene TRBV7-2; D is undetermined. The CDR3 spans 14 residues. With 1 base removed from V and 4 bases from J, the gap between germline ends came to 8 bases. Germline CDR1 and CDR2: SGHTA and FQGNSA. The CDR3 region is CASSLDPANQPQHF. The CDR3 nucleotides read TGTGCCAGCAGCTTAGACCCAGCTAATCAGCCCCAGCATTTT. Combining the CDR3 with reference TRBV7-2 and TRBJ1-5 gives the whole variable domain GAGVSQSPSNKVTEKGKDVELRCDPISGHTALYWYRQSLGQGLEFLIYFQGNSAPDKSGLPSDRFSAERTGGSVSTLTIQRTQQEDSAVYLCASSLDPANQPQHFGDGTRLSIL.

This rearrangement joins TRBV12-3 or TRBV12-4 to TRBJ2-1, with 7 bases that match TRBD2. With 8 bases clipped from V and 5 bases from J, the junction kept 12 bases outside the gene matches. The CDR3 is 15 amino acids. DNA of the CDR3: TGTGCCAGCGCCTCAGGACTAGTGTCCAACAATGAGCAGTTCTTC. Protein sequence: CASASGLVSNNEQFF.

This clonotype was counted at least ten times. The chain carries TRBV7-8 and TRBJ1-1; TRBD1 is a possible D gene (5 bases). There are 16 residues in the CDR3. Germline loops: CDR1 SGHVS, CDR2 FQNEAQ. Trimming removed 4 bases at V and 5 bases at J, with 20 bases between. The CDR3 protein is CASSSVAQGPSTEAFF. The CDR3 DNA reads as TGTGCCAGCAGCTCAGTTGCCCAGGGTCCGTCTACTGAAGCTTTCTTT.

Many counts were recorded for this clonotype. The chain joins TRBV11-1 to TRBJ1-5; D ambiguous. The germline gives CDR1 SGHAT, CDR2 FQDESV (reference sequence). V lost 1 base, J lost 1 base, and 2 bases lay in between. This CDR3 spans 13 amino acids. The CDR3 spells CASSLDSNQPQHF. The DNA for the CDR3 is TGTGCCAGCAGCTTAGACAGCAATCAGCCCCAGCATTTT.

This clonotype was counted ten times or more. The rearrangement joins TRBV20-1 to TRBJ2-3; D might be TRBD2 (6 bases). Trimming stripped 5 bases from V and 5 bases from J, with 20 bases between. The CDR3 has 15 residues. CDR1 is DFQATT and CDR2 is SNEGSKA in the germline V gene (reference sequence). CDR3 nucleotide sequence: TGCAGTGCTCCCCACCCCGGGCTAGCGCAAGATACGCAGTATTTT. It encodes CSAPHPGLAQDTQYF.

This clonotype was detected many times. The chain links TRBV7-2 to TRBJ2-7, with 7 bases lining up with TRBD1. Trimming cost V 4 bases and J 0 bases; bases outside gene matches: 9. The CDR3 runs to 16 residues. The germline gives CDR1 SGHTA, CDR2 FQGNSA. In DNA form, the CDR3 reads TGTGCCAGCAGCTCCTCTTCGGACAGGAACTCCTACGAGCAGTACTTC. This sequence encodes CASSSSSDRNSYEQYF.

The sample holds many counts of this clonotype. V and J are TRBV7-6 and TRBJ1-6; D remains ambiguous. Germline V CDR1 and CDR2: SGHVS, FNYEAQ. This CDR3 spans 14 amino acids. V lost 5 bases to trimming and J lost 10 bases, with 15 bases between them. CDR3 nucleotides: TGTGCCAGCAGCAGGGCTCTTCCGGGATCACCCCTCCACTTT. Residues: CASSRALPGSPLHF.

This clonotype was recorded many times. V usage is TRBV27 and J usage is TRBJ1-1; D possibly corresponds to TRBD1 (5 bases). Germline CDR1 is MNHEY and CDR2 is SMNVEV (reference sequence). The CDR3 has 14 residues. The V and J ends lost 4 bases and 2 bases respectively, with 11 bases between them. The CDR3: CASSSSQGNTEAFF. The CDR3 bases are TGTGCCAGCAGTTCCAGTCAGGGTAACACTGAAGCTTTCTTT.

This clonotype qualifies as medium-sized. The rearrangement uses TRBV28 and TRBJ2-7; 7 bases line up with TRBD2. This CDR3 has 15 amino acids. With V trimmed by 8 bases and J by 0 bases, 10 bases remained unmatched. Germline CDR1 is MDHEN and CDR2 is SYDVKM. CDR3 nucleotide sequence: TGTGCCAGCCACACCACTAGCGCCCACTCCTACGAGCAGTACTTC. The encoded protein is CASHTTSAHSYEQYF.

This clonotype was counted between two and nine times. In DNA, the CDR3 is TGCAGCGTCATAGCTTGGGGACAGGGGGAGAGCACTGAAGCTTTCTTT. Residues: CSVIAWGQGESTEAFF. The chain has TRBV29-1 and TRBJ1-1; TRBD1 matches 11 bases. The germline V gene encodes CDR1 SQVTM and CDR2 ANQGSEA. The junction had 13 bases not matched to a gene; V was cut back by 6 bases and J by 4 bases. The CDR3 is 16 amino acids.